This TCR beta chain was obtained from a study of blood T cells in healthy people across ages. Broader study findings: Fewer expanded clones and more diversity marked long-lived versus aged donors.

Combining a sample-barcoded 5' primer with a J-beta primer mix, a second PCR ran for about 6 to 11 cycles. A single record per CDR3 protein comes from TCRdb applying MiXCR to the 5' RACE reads. Of nearly 800,000 distinct CDR3 sequences in the sample, more than 20% were seen once. Note on this clonotype: No antigen is known for it.

V shed 2 bases and J 4 bases; nucleotides not matched to a gene: 5. CDR3 length equals 15 residues. Germline V CDR1 and CDR2: MNHEY, SVGAGI. A further study also used this sample, focusing on T cells of mothers and their children. That source notes: Whether pairs are related or unrelated, thymic selection shapes their TCR recombination output in much the same way.

This clonotype was obtained from a boy between 10 and 17 years old in good health. Material for sequencing was blood. The chain links TRBV6-5 to TRBJ1-1; 9 bases agree with TRBD1. CDR3 DNA sequence: TGTGCCAGCAGTTACGGGACAGGGACGCGCACTGAAGCTTTCTTT. As protein: CASSYGTGTRTEAFF.